The clone carrying this T cell receptor (beta chain) occurred many times. Researchers took RNA transcripts and amplified the TCR beta CDR3 regions from them. HTBI primers were used for first-round RT-PCR of the TCR CDR3. TCRdb passed the multiplex PCR reads through MiXCR, listing each CDR3 protein once. The data contain about 460,000 distinct CDR3 sequences, approximately 22% of them singletons. These data originate in a study of T cells in Graves' hyperthyroidism and ophthalmopathy. The germline CDR1 and CDR2 sequences are MNHEY and SMNVEV (reference sequence). This CDR3 is 15 amino acids long. With 5 bases clipped from V and 4 bases from J, the junction kept 5 bases outside the gene matches.

The chain recombines TRBV27 with TRBJ2-7, with 13 positions matching TRBD2. What was sequenced was blood. The receptor was isolated from a woman aged 70-85 years with Graves' ophthalmopathy. DNA of the CDR3: TGTGCCAGCAGTAAAGGGACTAGCGGGAATTACGAGCAGTACTTC. It encodes CASSKGTSGNYEQYF.